The next 13 T cell receptor beta chains were all read from a single sample in a study of cytomegalovirus exposure and HLA in healthy donors. 13 Jbeta primers and 60 Vbeta primers were used for the PCR. This table comes from immunoSEQ multiplex PCR, and its TCRdb copy is limited to in-frame clones, with some not included. The sample has about 140,000 clones; just over 70% are singletons. The sample consisted of PBMCs. The source of these receptors is a woman in her 30s in good health and CMV-seronegative.

V is TRBV18 and J is TRBJ1-1; D gene ambiguous. In germline, CDR1 is KGHSH, CDR2 LQKENI. Trimming took 6 bases from V and 3 from J, leaving 17 bases between them. CDR3 length: 15 residues. In DNA form, the CDR3 reads TGTGCCAGCTCCCTAGGAGGGCAGGCTGACACTGAAGCTTTCTTT. Encoded protein: CASSLGGQADTEAFF. Full variable domain (missing parts from reference TRBV18 and TRBJ1-1): NAGVMQNPRHLVRRRGQEARLRCSPMKGHSHVYWYRQLPEEGLKFMVYLQKENIIDESGMPKERFSAEFPKEGPSILRIQQVVRGDSAAYFCASSLGGQADTEAFFGQGTRLTVV.

The gene calls are TRBV27 and TRBJ1-6, with D possibly being TRBD1 (5 bases). The V gene's germline CDR1 is MNHEY and CDR2 SMNVEV (reference sequence). This CDR3 is 13 amino acids long. V was cut by 3 bases and J by 10 bases, with 10 bases left in between. In nucleotides, the CDR3 is TGTGCCAGCAGTTTTTTCAGGGAATCACCCCTCCACTTT. Its translation: CASSFFRESPLHF.

This chain uses TRBV5-1 with TRBJ1-1; D unresolved. V shed 4 bases and J shed 6 bases, with 19 bases lying between them. Per the germline V gene, CDR1 is SGHRS and CDR2 is YFSETQ. CDR3 size: 15 residues. The CDR3 region is CASSTSAGVTAEAFF. CDR3 nucleotide sequence: TGCGCCAGCAGCACGTCCGCCGGGGTTACGGCTGAAGCTTTCTTT.

The rearrangement links TRBV7-9 to TRBJ2-2; 10 bases line up with TRBD2. CDR1 SEHNR and CDR2 FQNEAQ come from the germline V gene (reference sequence). This CDR3 is built from 15 residues. V gave up 5 bases and J gave up 5 bases; unmatched junction bases: 5. The CDR3, as DNA: TGTGCCAGCAGCCAGCGGGAGGGCAGTACCGGGGAGCTGTTTTTT. Translation: CASSQREGSTGELFF.

J is TRBJ1-5 and V is TRBV30; maybe TRBD1 (5 bases). The V and J ends lost 5 bases and 7 bases respectively, with 12 bases between them. Germline-derived CDR1 and CDR2 are GTSNPN and SVGIG (reference sequence). There are 12 residues in the CDR3. CDR3 sequence (DNA): TGTGCCTGGGGGGCCCCAGGCCAGCCCCAGCATTTT. Translated, it gives CAWGAPGQPQHF.

The rearrangement uses TRBV6-1 and TRBJ1-6; perhaps TRBD1 as D (5 bases). In germline, CDR1 is MNHNS, CDR2 SASEGT. The CDR3 runs to 16 residues. With 1 base removed from V and 8 bases from J, the gap between germline ends came to 15 bases. This CDR3 is CASSEVGRGGDSPLHF. DNA of the CDR3: TGTGCCAGCAGTGAAGTGGGAAGGGGAGGGGATTCACCCCTCCACTTT.

CDR3 amino acids: CASSLRRSAQNYGYTF. CDR3 DNA: TGTGCCAGCAGTTTGCGGCGATCCGCTCAAAACTATGGCTACACCTTC. The chain joins TRBV27 to TRBJ1-2; the D is unclear. Trimming removed 3 bases from V and 2 bases from J, with 16 bases in between. The CDR3 has 16 amino acids. Germline CDR1 MNHEY, CDR2 SMNVEV (reference sequence).

The chain carries TRBV5-6 and TRBJ2-7; D gene uncertain. Germline V gene data show CDR1 as SGHDT and CDR2 as YYEEEE. This CDR3 contains 13 residues. Trimming took off 2 bases at V and 2 bases at J, with 8 bases between the two ends. The CDR3 DNA reads TGTGCCAGCAGCTTTGTACTAACCTACGAGCAGTACTTC. It specifies CASSFVLTYEQYF.

This chain connects TRBV19 to TRBJ2-3, with TRBD2 matching 8 bases. The CDR3 consists of 17 residues. V lost 5 bases, J lost 2 bases, and 12 bases stayed unmatched. Germline V gene sequence: CDR1 LNHDA, CDR2 SQIVND (reference sequence). CDR3 in amino acids: CASSPLQRGTYTDTQYF. In DNA, the CDR3 is TGTGCCAGTAGTCCTTTGCAGCGGGGGACCTACACAGATACGCAGTATTTT.

This chain uses TRBV12-5 with TRBJ2-1, with D possibly matching TRBD1 (6 bases). This CDR3 spans 14 amino acids. CDR1 LGHNT and CDR2 FRNRAP come from the germline V gene. Trimming took 6 bases from V and 1 from J, leaving 10 bases between them. As DNA, the CDR3 is TGTGCTAGTGGGGACGGACAGTCCTACAATGAGCAGTTCTTC. Encoded protein: CASGDGQSYNEQFF.

The chain uses TRBV27 and TRBJ1-1; 7 bases are shared with TRBD1. Looked up from germline, CDR1 is MNHEY and CDR2 is SMNVEV (reference sequence). This CDR3 is 14 amino acids long. V dropped 5 bases and J dropped 6; count of bases not matched to a gene: 9. The CDR3 DNA is TGTGCCAGCAGTCCCCGGGACAGCGTCTCTGAAGCTTTCTTT. Residues: CASSPRDSVSEAFF.

This clone was picked up a small number of times. The CDR3 DNA sequence: TGTGCCAGCAGTTACTCGTTCCTCGGTGGTCCCCTCCACTTT. Its translation is CASSYSFLGGPLHF. The V gene is TRBV6-5, the J gene TRBJ1-6; D ambiguous. CDR3 size: 14 residues. V was clipped by 0 bases and J by 13 bases, with 13 bases between them. CDR1 and CDR2 (germline): MNHEY, SVGAGI.

This rearrangement joins TRBV28 to TRBJ2-2; 10 bases fit TRBD1. Germline V gene data show CDR1 as MDHEN and CDR2 as SYDVKM. V dropped 3 bases and J dropped 5; count of bases not matched to a gene: 6. The CDR3 is 16 amino acids. The CDR3 reads CASSFRDRGWTGELFF. DNA of the CDR3: TGTGCCAGCAGTTTCCGGGACAGGGGATGGACCGGGGAGCTGTTTTTT.